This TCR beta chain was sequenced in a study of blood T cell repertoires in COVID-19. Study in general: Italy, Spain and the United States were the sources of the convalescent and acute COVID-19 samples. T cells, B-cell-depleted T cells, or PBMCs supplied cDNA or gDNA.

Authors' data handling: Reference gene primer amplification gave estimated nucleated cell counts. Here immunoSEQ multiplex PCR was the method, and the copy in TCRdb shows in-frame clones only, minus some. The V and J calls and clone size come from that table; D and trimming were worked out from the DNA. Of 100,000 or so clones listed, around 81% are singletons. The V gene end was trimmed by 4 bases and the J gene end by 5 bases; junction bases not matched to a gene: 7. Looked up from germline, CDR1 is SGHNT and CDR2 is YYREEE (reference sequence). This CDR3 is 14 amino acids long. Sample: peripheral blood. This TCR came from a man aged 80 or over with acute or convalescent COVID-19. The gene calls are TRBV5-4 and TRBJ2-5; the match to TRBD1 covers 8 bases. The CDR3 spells CASSLDRVPETQYF. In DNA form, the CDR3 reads TGTGCCAGCAGCCTGGACAGGGTACCGGAGACCCAGTACTTC.